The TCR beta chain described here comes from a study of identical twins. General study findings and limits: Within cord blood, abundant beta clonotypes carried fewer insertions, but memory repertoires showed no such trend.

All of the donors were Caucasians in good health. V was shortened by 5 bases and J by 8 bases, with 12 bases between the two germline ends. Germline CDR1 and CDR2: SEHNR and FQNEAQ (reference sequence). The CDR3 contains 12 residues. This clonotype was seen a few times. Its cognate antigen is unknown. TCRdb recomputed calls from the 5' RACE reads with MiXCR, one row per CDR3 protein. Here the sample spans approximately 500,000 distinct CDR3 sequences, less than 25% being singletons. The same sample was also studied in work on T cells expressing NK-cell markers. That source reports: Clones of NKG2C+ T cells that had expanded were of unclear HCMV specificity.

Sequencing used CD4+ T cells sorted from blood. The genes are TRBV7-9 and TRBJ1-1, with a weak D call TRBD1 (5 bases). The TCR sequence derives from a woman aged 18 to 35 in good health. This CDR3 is CASSRLGGEAFF. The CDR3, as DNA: TGTGCCAGCAGCCGCCTCGGGGGAGAAGCTTTCTTT.